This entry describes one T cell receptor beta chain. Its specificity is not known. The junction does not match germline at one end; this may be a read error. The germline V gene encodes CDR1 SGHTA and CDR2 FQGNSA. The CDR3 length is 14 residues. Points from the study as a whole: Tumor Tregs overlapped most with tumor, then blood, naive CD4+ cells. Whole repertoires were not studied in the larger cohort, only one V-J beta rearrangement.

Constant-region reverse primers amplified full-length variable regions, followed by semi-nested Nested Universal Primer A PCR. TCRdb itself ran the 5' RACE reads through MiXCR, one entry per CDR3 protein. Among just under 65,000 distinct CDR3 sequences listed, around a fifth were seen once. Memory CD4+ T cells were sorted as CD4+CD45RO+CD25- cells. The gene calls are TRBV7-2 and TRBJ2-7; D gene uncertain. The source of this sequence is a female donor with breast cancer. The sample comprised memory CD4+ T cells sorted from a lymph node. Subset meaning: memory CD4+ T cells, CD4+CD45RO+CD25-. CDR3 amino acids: CANSDRRGTYEQYF. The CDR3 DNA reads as TGTGCCAACAGCGATCGGAGAGGAACCTACGAGCAGTACTTC.